This TCR beta chain came from a study of CD8+CD57+ T cells in acquired aplastic anemia. Turning to the study itself: Sorted CD4+ and CD8+ cells yielded 3 to 3.5 ug of DNA on average.

Whole-study findings and limits: Overlap between patients and controls comprised 25 to 35 CD8+ CDR3 sequences.

This clonotype was found a few times. Its target is not known. CD8+CD57+ cell expansion had been shown by flow cytometry in patients chosen for sequencing. The patients, all of them, had severe acquired aplastic anemia. Genomic DNA templated the TCR beta VDJ and CDR3 profiling. MiXCR, applied by TCRdb to the reads, yields one record per CDR3 protein. The sample carries under 200,000 distinct CDR3 sequences, 71% recorded once. Germline V gene sequence: CDR1 SQVTM, CDR2 ANQGSEA. With 2 bases removed from V and 8 bases from J, the gap between germline ends came to 19 bases. This CDR3 region has 14 residues.

The rearrangement links TRBV29-1 to TRBJ2-7; D is unclear. The receptor's source is a human donor with aplastic anemia. The sample comprised sorted CD4+, CD8+, or CD8+CD57+ T cells (not recorded which) from PBMCs. The CDR3 spells CSVESRQLLGKQYF. CDR3 in DNA: TGCAGCGTTGAAAGTCGTCAGCTCCTCGGAAAGCAGTACTTC.